The 26 T cell receptor beta chains below were found in one sample sequenced in a study of OX40 agonist ivuxolimab in advanced cancers. Measured with immunoSEQ multiplex PCR; TCRdb has only the in-frame clones, and not every one. The profile shows 40,000 to 45,000 clones, about 90% of them singletons. Material: CD4+ or CD8+ T cells sorted from blood, obtained in a trial of the OX40 agonist ivuxolimab. These TCRs come from an adult with an advanced solid tumor such as melanoma, head and neck, liver or kidney cancer.

The CDR3 DNA reads TGTGCCAGCAGTTCTTGGCAGGGTGTCTCCAATGAGCAGTTCTTC. It specifies CASSSWQGVSNEQFF. The V and J genes are TRBV28 and TRBJ2-1, with D possibly being TRBD1 (5 bases). Trimming pared 4 bases from V and 6 bases from J, leaving 16 bases between. The CDR3 is 15 residues long. The germline gives CDR1 MDHEN, CDR2 SYDVKM.

This sequence joins TRBV25-1 and TRBJ2-1, with TRBD2 matching 7 bases. V shed 1 base and J 8 bases; nucleotides not matched to a gene: 2. This CDR3 is built from 13 residues. The germline V gene has CDR1 MGHDK and CDR2 SYGVNS. CDR3 protein: CASSEFTSDEQFF. The DNA for the CDR3 is TGTGCCAGCAGTGAATTCACTAGCGATGAGCAGTTCTTC.

The CDR3 sequence: CASSPAGAGIAKNIQYF. The DNA of the CDR3 is TGTGCCAGCAGTCCCGCGGGAGCGGGGATAGCCAAAAACATTCAGTACTTC. The rearrangement joins TRBV27 to TRBJ2-4, with 7 bases that match TRBD2. Trimming cost V 5 bases and J 0 bases; bases outside gene matches: 10. Germline V gives CDR1 MNHEY, CDR2 SMNVEV (reference sequence). This CDR3 is 17 amino acids long.

This rearrangement joins TRBV27 to TRBJ2-1; the D is unclear. Germline V CDR1 and CDR2: MNHEY, SMNVEV (reference sequence). The CDR3 contains 12 residues. V was cut by 6 bases and J by 6 bases, with 9 bases left in between. The CDR3 bases are TGTGCCAGCAGGCTAGGGCGCAATGAGCAGTTCTTC. Translation gives CASRLGRNEQFF.

The V call is TRBV7-3, the J call TRBJ2-3; no clear D gene. Trimming shortened V by 2 bases and J by 6 bases, and 3 bases separated the two germline ends. The CDR3 is made up of 11 amino acids. Germline V gene sequence: CDR1 SGHTA, CDR2 FQGTGA. Here the CDR3 DNA reads TGTGCCAGCAGCTTATGGGATACGCAGTATTTT. Protein product: CASSLWDTQYF.

The genes are TRBV19 and TRBJ2-1; TRBD2 matches 10 bases. Looked up from germline, CDR1 is LNHDA and CDR2 is SQIVND (reference sequence). This CDR3 contains 16 residues. Trimming cost V 3 bases and J 4 bases; bases outside gene matches: 6. The CDR3 loop is CASSIGRLAGYNEQFF. CDR3 in DNA: TGTGCCAGTAGTATTGGAAGACTAGCGGGTTACAATGAGCAGTTCTTC.

The rearrangement joins TRBV5-1 to TRBJ2-3; perhaps TRBD2 as D (5 bases). V was trimmed by 1 base and J by 13 bases, leaving 13 bases between them. The V gene's germline CDR1 is SGHRS and CDR2 YFSETQ. The CDR3 extends over 12 amino acids. CDR3 nucleotides: TGCGCCAGCAGCTTGACCCGGGCGACTAAGTATTTT. Protein sequence: CASSLTRATKYF.

The chain combines TRBV7-9 with TRBJ2-7; 8 bases are a match to TRBD1. The V segment lost 2 bases and the J segment 7 bases; nucleotides outside the gene matches: 19. CDR1 and CDR2 (germline): SEHNR, FQNEAQ (reference sequence). There are 18 residues in the CDR3. The CDR3, as DNA: TGTGCCAGCAGCTTAACGTCAGGGGGCGATTCTCCAACCGGGGAGCAGTACTTC. It is translated as CASSLTSGGDSPTGEQYF.

The chain is built from TRBV25-1 and TRBJ2-1, with TRBD2 matching over 9 bases. The CDR3 is 14 amino acids. The V gene's germline CDR1 is MGHDK and CDR2 SYGVNS. V gave up 6 bases and J gave up 5 bases; unmatched junction bases: 5. The CDR3 here is CASRRIAGDNEQFF. The CDR3 nucleotides read TGTGCCAGCAGGAGAATAGCGGGAGACAATGAGCAGTTCTTC.

This chain links TRBV11-2 with TRBJ2-7; 12 nucleotides line up with TRBD2. With 6 bases clipped from V and 2 bases from J, the junction kept 5 bases outside the gene matches. There are 15 residues in the CDR3. Looked up from germline, CDR1 is SGHAT and CDR2 is FQNNGV. The CDR3 spells CASRPGLAGPYEQYF. The CDR3 nucleotides read TGTGCCAGCAGGCCGGGACTAGCGGGTCCCTACGAGCAGTACTTC. The full variable domain, completed using reference TRBV11-2 and TRBJ2-7, is EAGVAQSPRYKIIEKRQSVAFWCNPISGHATLYWYQQILGQGPKLLIQFQNNGVVDDSQLPKDRFSAERLKGVDSTLKIQPAKLEDSAVYLCASRPGLAGPYEQYFGPGTRLTVT.

The rearrangement uses TRBV28 and TRBJ2-7; 7 bases fit TRBD1. Trimming cost V 2 bases and J 2 bases; bases outside gene matches: 6. Germline CDR1 reads MDHEN; CDR2 reads SYDVKM. The CDR3 spans 15 residues. DNA for the CDR3: TGTGCCAGCAGTTTAATTTTCGGGACAGCCTACGAGCAGTACTTC. The encoded protein is CASSLIFGTAYEQYF.

The genes are TRBV7-9 and TRBJ2-5; 10 bases fit TRBD1. The CDR3 loop spans 18 amino acids. The trim removed 5 bases at V and 1 base at J, leaving 13 bases unmatched. Germline CDR1 and CDR2: SEHNR and FQNEAQ (reference sequence). The CDR3 here is CASSRLLTGGAGQETQYF. The CDR3 coding sequence is TGTGCCAGCAGCCGATTATTGACAGGGGGCGCCGGCCAAGAGACCCAGTACTTC. Filled out from reference TRBV7-9 and TRBJ2-5, the complete variable domain reads DTGVSQNPRHKITKRGQNVTFRCDPISEHNRLYWYRQTLGQGPEFLTYFQNEAQLEKSRLLSDRFSAERPKGSFSTLEIQRTEQGDSAMYLCASSRLLTGGAGQETQYFGPGTRLLVL.

The V gene is TRBV28, the J gene TRBJ1-5, with a tentative D call TRBD1 (5 bases). This CDR3 has 14 amino acids. V was pared by 6 bases and J by 3 bases, with 12 bases between. The germline gives CDR1 MDHEN, CDR2 SYDVKM. CDR3 sequence reads: CASRAVGVNQPQHF. The CDR3 coding sequence is TGTGCCAGCAGGGCAGTGGGGGTCAATCAGCCCCAGCATTTT. Filled out from reference TRBV28 and TRBJ1-5, the complete variable domain reads DVKVTQSSRYLVKRTGEKVFLECVQDMDHENMFWYRQDPGLGLRLIYFSYDVKMKEKGDIPEGYSVSREKKERFSLILESASTNQTSMYLCASRAVGVNQPQHFGDGTRLSIL.

This chain connects TRBV10-2 to TRBJ2-3; D gene ambiguous. The germline gives CDR1 WSHSY, CDR2 SAAADI. Trimming removed 7 bases at V and 1 base at J, with 18 bases between. The CDR3 covers 16 residues. The CDR3 DNA reads TGCGCCAGCACCCCCCGGGCCCGCCCGGGCACAGATACGCAGTATTTT. This sequence encodes CASTPRARPGTDTQYF.

The CDR3 spells CASSWQGGYEQYF. The CDR3 coding sequence is TGTGCCAGCAGTTGGCAGGGGGGCTACGAGCAGTACTTC. The gene calls are TRBV27 and TRBJ2-7; D might be TRBD1 (7 bases). Germline CDR1 and CDR2: MNHEY and SMNVEV (reference sequence). This CDR3 contains 13 residues. The germline V and J ends were trimmed by 4 bases and 3 bases, with 10 bases remaining between them.

This chain uses TRBV7-9 with TRBJ1-1, with D hard to call. The germline gives CDR1 SEHNR, CDR2 FQNEAQ (reference sequence). Deletions cut 5 bases from V and 3 bases from J, with 10 bases between. The CDR3 sequence is 13 residues long. CDR3 sequence reads: CASSLPPDTEAFF. CDR3 sequence (DNA): TGTGCCAGCAGCCTACCGCCAGACACTGAAGCTTTCTTT.

The gene calls are TRBV7-9 and TRBJ1-6, with 10 bases matching TRBD1. There are 16 residues in the CDR3. Trimming at V came to 1 base and at J to 4 bases, leaving 1 base not matched to a gene. CDR1 is SEHNR, CDR2 FQNEAQ, per germline (reference sequence). The CDR3 spells CASSLGTGGYNSPLHF. CDR3 in DNA: TGTGCCAGCAGCTTAGGGACAGGGGGGTATAATTCACCCCTCCACTTT.

The chain has TRBV7-3 and TRBJ2-2; D may be TRBD2 (5 bases). In germline, CDR1 is SGHTA, CDR2 FQGTGA. The V gene lost 3 bases and the J gene lost 1 base, with 12 bases spanning the gap. The CDR3 sequence is 16 residues long. The CDR3 DNA sequence: TGTGCCAGCAGCTTTAATGTCGCGGGGAACACCGGGGAGCTGTTTTTT. Translation: CASSFNVAGNTGELFF.

The chain recombines TRBV25-1 with TRBJ2-2; D perhaps matches TRBD1 (6 bases). Deletions cut 2 bases from V and 6 bases from J, with 19 bases between. Germline CDR1 MGHDK, CDR2 SYGVNS. The CDR3 runs 17 residues. CDR3 sequence (DNA): TGTGCCAGCAGTGAAAGAATCCCCGGACAGCTGGCCGGGGAGCTGTTTTTT. Its translation is CASSERIPGQLAGELFF.

The chain combines TRBV2 with TRBJ2-5, with D perhaps TRBD2 (6 bases). This CDR3 is built from 15 residues. Germline V gene lookup returns CDR1 SNHLY and CDR2 FYNNEI. Trimming stripped 5 bases from V and 9 bases from J, with 22 bases between. For the CDR3, the DNA is TGTGCCAGCAGTAATCCGGGACTCGACTCCGGTCCCCAGTACTTC. It codes for CASSNPGLDSGPQYF.

This chain joins TRBV27 and TRBJ1-1; D is ambiguous. V lost 0 bases and J 1 base, leaving 6 bases between the germline ends. Germline V lookup: CDR1 MNHEY, CDR2 SMNVEV (reference sequence). The CDR3 has 14 amino acids. CDR3 nucleotides: TGTGCCAGCAGTTTATCGATTGGGAACACTGAAGCTTTCTTT. Encoded protein: CASSLSIGNTEAFF.

The rearrangement links TRBV4-1 to TRBJ2-1, with D uncertain. Germline V gene lookup returns CDR1 MGHRA and CDR2 YSYEKL. The CDR3 is 13 amino acids. V dropped 2 bases and J dropped 6 bases, with 8 bases sitting between them. CDR3 protein: CASSQPKGNEQFF. The CDR3 bases are TGCGCCAGCAGCCAACCCAAGGGCAATGAGCAGTTCTTC.

V gene TRBV4-1 combines with J gene TRBJ1-1; 8 bases fit TRBD1. This CDR3 comprises 14 residues. J lost 2 bases, V lost 4 bases, and 3 bases had no gene match. Germline CDR1 is MGHRA and CDR2 is YSYEKL. This CDR3 reads CASSPGTGNTEAFF. The CDR3 DNA sequence: TGCGCCAGCAGCCCGGGGACAGGTAACACTGAAGCTTTCTTT.

This sequence joins TRBV28 and TRBJ2-1, with 11 bases fitting TRBD2. The CDR3 sequence is 17 residues long. The V gene end was trimmed by 4 bases and the J gene end by 10 bases; junction bases not matched to a gene: 15. Germline values: CDR1 MDHEN, CDR2 SYDVKM. As DNA, the CDR3 is TGTGCCAGCAGTTCGCCCGTAGCGGGAGGGGCGGGGAAAGAGCAGTTCTTC. Its translation: CASSSPVAGGAGKEQFF.

This clone was counted a single time. The V gene is TRBV7-2, the J gene TRBJ2-5; possible D gene TRBD2, 6 bases. The V end lost 0 bases, the J end lost 5 bases, and 19 bases lay between the germline ends. This CDR3 is 17 amino acids long. Germline V gene data show CDR1 as SGHTA and CDR2 as FQGNSA. The chain's CDR3 is CASSLAGRRDGSETQYF. CDR3 bases: TGTGCCAGCAGCTTAGCGGGGAGGCGGGATGGGTCGGAGACCCAGTACTTC.

The chain has TRBV7-2 and TRBJ2-5, with 11 positions matching TRBD2. The CDR3 runs to 15 residues. V gave up 5 bases and J gave up 3 bases; unmatched junction bases: 5. Germline CDR1 and CDR2: SGHTA and FQGNSA. For the CDR3, the DNA is TGTGCCAGCAGCGCAACGGGACTAGCGGAAGAGACCCAGTACTTC. This translates into CASSATGLAEETQYF.